The entry that follows covers one T cell receptor beta chain sequence. The data were taken from a study of PD-L1 blockade in urothelial cancer. Overall study: Patients went on atezolizumab in about 2014, receiving 1,200 mg intravenously every 3 weeks. Males with bladder-origin urothelial cancer constituted about 85% of the roughly 30 patients. Of prior chemotherapy regimens, patients had received between 0 and 3. Median T cell yield from blood was 141,255.

Clones were sequenced by immunoSEQ multiplex PCR, and TCRdb holds only the in-frame ones, with some missing. The sample has 70,000 or so clones, around 90% seen once. This sample's time point: pretreatment peripheral blood. The CDR3 runs to 13 residues. Germline CDR1 and CDR2: KGHSH and LQKENI. With 2 bases removed from V and 3 bases from J, the gap between germline ends came to 7 bases. The material sequenced was PBMCs, taken around atezolizumab (anti-PD-L1) treatment. This clonotype originated in an older man with urothelial cancer. V is TRBV18 and J is TRBJ1-1, with a tentative D call TRBD1 (6 bases). This chain's CDR3 is CASSPKGDTEAFF. The CDR3 bases are TGTGCCAGCTCACCAAAGGGGGACACTGAAGCTTTCTTT.